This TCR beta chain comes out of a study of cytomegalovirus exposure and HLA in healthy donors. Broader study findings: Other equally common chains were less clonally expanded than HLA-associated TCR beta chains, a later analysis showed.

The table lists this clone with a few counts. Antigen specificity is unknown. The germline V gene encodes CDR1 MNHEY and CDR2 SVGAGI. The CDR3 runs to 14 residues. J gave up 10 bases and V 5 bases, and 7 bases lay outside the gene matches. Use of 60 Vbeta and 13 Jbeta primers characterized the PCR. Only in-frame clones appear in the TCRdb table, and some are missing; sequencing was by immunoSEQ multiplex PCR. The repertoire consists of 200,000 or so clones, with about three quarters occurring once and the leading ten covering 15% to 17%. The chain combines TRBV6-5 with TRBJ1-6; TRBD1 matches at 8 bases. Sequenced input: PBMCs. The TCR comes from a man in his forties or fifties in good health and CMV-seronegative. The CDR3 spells CASSTTTGESPLHF. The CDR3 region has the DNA TGTGCCAGCAGTACAACGACAGGGGAATCACCCCTCCACTTT.